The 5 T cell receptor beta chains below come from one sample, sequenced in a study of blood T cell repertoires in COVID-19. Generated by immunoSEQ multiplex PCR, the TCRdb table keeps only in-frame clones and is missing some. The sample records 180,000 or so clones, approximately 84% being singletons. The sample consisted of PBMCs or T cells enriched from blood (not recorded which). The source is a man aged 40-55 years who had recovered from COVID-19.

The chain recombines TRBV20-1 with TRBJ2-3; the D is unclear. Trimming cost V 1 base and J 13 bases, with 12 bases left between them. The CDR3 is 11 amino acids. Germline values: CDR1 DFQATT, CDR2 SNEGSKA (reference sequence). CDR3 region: CSARGYSSEYF. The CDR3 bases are TGCAGTGCTAGAGGGTACTCCAGCGAGTATTTT.

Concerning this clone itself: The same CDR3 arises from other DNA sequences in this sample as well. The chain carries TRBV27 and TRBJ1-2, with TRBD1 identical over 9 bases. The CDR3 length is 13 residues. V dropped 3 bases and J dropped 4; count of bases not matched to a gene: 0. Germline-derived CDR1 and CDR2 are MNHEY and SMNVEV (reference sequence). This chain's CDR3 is CASSLGQGYGYTF. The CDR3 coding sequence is TGTGCCAGCAGTTTGGGACAGGGCTATGGCTACACCTTC.

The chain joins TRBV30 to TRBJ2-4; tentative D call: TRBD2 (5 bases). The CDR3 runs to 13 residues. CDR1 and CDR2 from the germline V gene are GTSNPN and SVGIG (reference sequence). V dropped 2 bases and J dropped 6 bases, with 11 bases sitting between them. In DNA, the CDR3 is TGTGCCTGGAGTTCGGGTGGGAGAAACATTCAGTACTTC. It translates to CAWSSGGRNIQYF.

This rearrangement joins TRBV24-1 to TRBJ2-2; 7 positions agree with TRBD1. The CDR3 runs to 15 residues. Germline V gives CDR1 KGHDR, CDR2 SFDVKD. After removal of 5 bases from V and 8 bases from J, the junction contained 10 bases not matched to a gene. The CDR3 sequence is CATSARDRVAGELFF. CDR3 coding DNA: TGTGCCACCAGTGCCCGAGACAGGGTAGCAGGGGAGCTGTTTTTT.

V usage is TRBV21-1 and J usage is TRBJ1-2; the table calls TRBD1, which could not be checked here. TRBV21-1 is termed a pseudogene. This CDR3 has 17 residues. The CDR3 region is CASSKGRLNRGLAGYTF. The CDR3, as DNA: TGTGCCAGCAGCAAAGGAAGACTAAACAGGGGCTTGGCTGGCTACACCTTC.